Below are 10 T cell receptor beta chains sequenced from a single sample in a study of shared T cell receptors in the human thymus. Method: immunoSEQ multiplex PCR; TCRdb's copy keeps in-frame clones and lacks some. The table lists hundreds of thousands of clones, around 87% of them singletons. The sample was also linked to a second study, of human thymus T cells.

Sequenced: thymocytes. The receptors were sampled from a boy younger than two with a congenital heart defect.

In nucleotides, the CDR3 is TGTGCCAGTAGTATAGGGGGGCACAATCAGCCCCAGCATTTT. Translating it yields CASSIGGHNQPQHF. The rearrangement uses TRBV19 and TRBJ1-5; D perhaps matches TRBD1 (6 bases). Germline V gene lookup returns CDR1 LNHDA and CDR2 SQIVND (reference sequence). Trimming took off 1 base at V and 3 bases at J, with 7 bases between the two ends. The CDR3 consists of 14 residues.

The DNA for the CDR3 is TGTGCCAGCAGCATGGGACTCTCAAGGATGGAGGAGACCCAGTACTTC. It translates to CASSMGLSRMEETQYF. V gene TRBV28 combines with J gene TRBJ2-5; D may be TRBD2 (6 bases). The V end lost 6 bases, the J end lost 5 bases, and 22 bases lay between the germline ends. The germline gives CDR1 MDHEN, CDR2 SYDVKM. This CDR3 has 16 residues.

This clone is a singleton in its sample. Written as DNA, the CDR3 is TGTGCCAGCAGCCCGGACCCTGGCGGGACAGGTCTCGAGCAGTACTTC. Translated, it gives CASSPDPGGTGLEQYF. This chain joins TRBV5-4 and TRBJ2-7; 8 bases agree with TRBD1. Germline V gene sequence: CDR1 SGHNT, CDR2 YYREEE (reference sequence). The CDR3 runs 16 residues. Unmatched junction bases numbered 15, after V lost 4 bases and J lost 6 bases.

The chain joins TRBV7-2 to TRBJ2-7, with 11 bases aligning to TRBD1. The CDR3 extends over 18 amino acids. Trimming cost V 5 bases and J 3 bases; bases outside gene matches: 15. Germline CDR1 and CDR2: SGHTA and FQGNSA. The CDR3 DNA reads TGTGCCAGCAGCAAGCGGTCGGAGCCGGGACAGGGGGGCTACGAGCAGTACTTC. Protein: CASSKRSEPGQGGYEQYF.

The rearrangement uses TRBV14 and TRBJ2-5; TRBD2 might be the D (6 bases). Germline-derived CDR1 and CDR2 are SGHDN and FVKESK. V was cut by 1 base and J by 2 bases, with 20 bases left in between. This CDR3 comprises 18 residues. CDR3 sequence: CASSQVGAEGGIQETQYF. The CDR3 DNA is TGTGCCAGCAGCCAAGTCGGGGCGGAAGGAGGGATACAAGAGACCCAGTACTTC.

The rearrangement uses TRBV5-4 and TRBJ2-1; TRBD2 is a possible D gene (6 bases). CDR1 and CDR2 from the germline V gene are SGHNT and YYREEE (reference sequence). The CDR3 covers 15 residues. V shed 4 bases and J shed 2 bases, with 13 bases lying between them. This CDR3 reads CASSVTGETYNEQFF. Written as DNA, the CDR3 is TGTGCCAGCAGCGTCACGGGGGAGACCTACAATGAGCAGTTCTTC.

The CDR3 spells CAIGFTGTRDEQYF. In DNA, the CDR3 is TGTGCCATCGGTTTTACCGGGACACGGGACGAGCAGTACTTC. The chain carries TRBV10-3 and TRBJ2-7, with D possibly being TRBD1 (6 bases). Germline V gene data show CDR1 as ENHRY and CDR2 as SYGVKD. Deletions cut 8 bases from V and 5 bases from J, with 19 bases between. The CDR3 sequence is 14 residues long.

This chain joins TRBV6-4 and TRBJ2-5; TRBD1 might be the D (5 bases). This CDR3 is 13 amino acids long. V lost 2 bases and J 3 bases, leaving 7 bases between the germline ends. Germline V gives CDR1 MRHNA, CDR2 SNTAGT. The CDR3 is CASSDGREETQYF. In DNA, the CDR3 is TGTGCCAGCAGTGACGGCAGGGAAGAGACCCAGTACTTC.

This chain joins TRBV5-1 and TRBJ2-2; 9 bases map to TRBD2. Per germline, CDR1 SGHRS and CDR2 YFSETQ. V lost 1 base and J lost 3; bases outside the gene matches: 1. This CDR3 comprises 15 residues. CDR3 nucleotide sequence: TGCGCCAGCAGCTTGCTAGCGGGGTACACCGGGGAGCTGTTTTTT. This encodes CASSLLAGYTGELFF.

J is TRBJ1-1 and V is TRBV11-2; D is possibly TRBD1 (5 bases). V was cut by 5 bases and J by 0 bases, with 19 bases left in between. Germline CDR1 is SGHAT and CDR2 is FQNNGV. CDR3 length: 17 amino acids. The DNA of the CDR3 is TGTGCCAGCAGCACCTGGACACAGATCATATTGAACACTGAAGCTTTCTTT. As protein: CASSTWTQIILNTEAFF.